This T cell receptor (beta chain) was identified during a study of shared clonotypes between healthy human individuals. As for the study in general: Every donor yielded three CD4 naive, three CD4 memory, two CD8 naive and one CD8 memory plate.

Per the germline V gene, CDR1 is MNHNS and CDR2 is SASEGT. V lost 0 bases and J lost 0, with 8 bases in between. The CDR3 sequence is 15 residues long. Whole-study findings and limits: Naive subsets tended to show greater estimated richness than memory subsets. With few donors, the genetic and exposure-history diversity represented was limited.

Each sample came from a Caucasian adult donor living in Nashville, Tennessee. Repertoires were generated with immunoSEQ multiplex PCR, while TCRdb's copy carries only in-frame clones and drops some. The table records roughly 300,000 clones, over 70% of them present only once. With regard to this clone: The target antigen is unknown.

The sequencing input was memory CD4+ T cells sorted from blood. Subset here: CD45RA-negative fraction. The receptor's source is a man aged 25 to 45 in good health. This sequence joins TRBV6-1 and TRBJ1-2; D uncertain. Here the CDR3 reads CASSEAQTTNYGYTF. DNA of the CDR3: TGTGCCAGCAGTGAAGCCCAAACAACTAACTATGGCTACACCTTC.